This TCR beta chain was sequenced in a study of shared clonotypes between healthy human individuals. Background on the study: A donor's plate count was three for CD4 naive and three for CD4 memory; CD8 naive had two and CD8 memory one.

V was shortened by 7 bases and J by 4 bases, with 13 bases between the two germline ends. The CDR3 contains 13 residues. Germline CDR1 and CDR2: SGHTA and FQGNSA. Here immunoSEQ multiplex PCR was the method, and the copy in TCRdb shows in-frame clones only, minus some. This sample carries roughly 1,500,000 clones, 95% to 99% of them seen once, and the ten largest clones take roughly 0.42%. This clone has only one observation. Sequences were obtained from naive CD4+ T cells sorted from blood. The subset: CD45RA+ positively selected. The receptor was derived from a man aged 25-40 years in good health. This chain joins TRBV7-2 and TRBJ2-5; D remains ambiguous. The CDR3: CASKRTWAETQYF. CDR3 coding DNA: TGTGCCAGCAAAAGGACCTGGGCAGAGACCCAGTACTTC. Combining the CDR3 with reference TRBV7-2 and TRBJ2-5 gives the whole variable domain GAGVSQSPSNKVTEKGKDVELRCDPISGHTALYWYRQSLGQGLEFLIYFQGNSAPDKSGLPSDRFSAERTGGSVSTLTIQRTQQEDSAVYLCASKRTWAETQYFGPGTRLLVL.